This T cell receptor beta chain was sequenced during a study of blood T cell repertoires in COVID-19. Germline V gene sequence: CDR1 SGHRS, CDR2 YFSETQ. Trimming removed 1 base from V and 0 bases from J, with 10 bases in between. The CDR3 contains 16 residues. Methods used by the authors: Reference gene primer amplification yielded estimated nucleated cell counts. Data came from immunoSEQ multiplex PCR; TCRdb stores just in-frame clones and leaves some out. V and J calls and clone size are as listed in that table; D and trimming were resolved from the DNA. Here the sample spans 150,000 to 200,000 clones, roughly 81% being singletons. Enrolment of Seattle patients took place during active infection, and they were followed longitudinally.

The chain is built from TRBV5-1 and TRBJ2-2, with D unresolved. The receptor was derived from a woman older than 75 with COVID-19, enrolled during active disease. Sequenced input: peripheral blood. The CDR3 DNA sequence: TGCGCCAGCAGCTTGATTCAGAACGCGAACACCGGGGAGCTGTTTTTT. Its translation is CASSLIQNANTGELFF.